What follows are 3 T cell receptor beta chains derived from one specimen sequenced in a study of identical twins. TCRdb reanalysed the 5' RACE reads using MiXCR and keeps one entry per CDR3 protein. Among about 220,000 distinct CDR3 sequences listed, 6.5% were seen once. These data also featured in a second study, about T cells expressing NK-cell markers.

The sequenced material came from CD8+ T cells sorted from blood. The receptors come from a woman aged 18 to 35 in good health.

The chain joins TRBV9 to TRBJ2-7, with D possibly being TRBD1 (6 bases). Germline CDR1 reads SGDLS; CDR2 reads YYNGEE. Between the trimmed V and J ends, which lost 4 bases and 0 bases, there was a span of 17 bases. The length of the CDR3 is 16 residues. The CDR3 coding sequence is TGTGCCAGCAGCCTTGGACAGTTGGGAAGCTCCTACGAGCAGTACTTC. Its protein product is CASSLGQLGSSYEQYF.

The sample holds many counts of this clonotype. The chain links TRBV9 to TRBJ2-7, with D hard to call. V shed 0 bases and J shed 0 bases, with 7 bases lying between them. CDR1 is SGDLS, CDR2 YYNGEE, per germline. CDR3 length: 14 amino acids. The CDR3 coding sequence is TGTGCCAGCAGCGTAGGAGCCGACTCCTACGAGCAGTACTTC. Its translation: CASSVGADSYEQYF.

This clonotype was observed a few times. The V call is TRBV14, the J call TRBJ1-1; D uncertain. Germline CDR1 SGHDN, CDR2 FVKESK. This CDR3 comprises 15 residues. V was cut by 4 bases and J by 0 bases, with 12 bases left in between. The CDR3 bases are TGTGCCAGCAGCCCTTATAGACGGATGAACACTGAAGCTTTCTTT. Residues: CASSPYRRMNTEAFF.